Each of the 10 T cell receptor beta chains below was sequenced from the same sample in a study of preoperative IRX-2 immunotherapy in early breast cancer. TCRdb's table, derived via immunoSEQ multiplex PCR, lists solely in-frame clones and lacks some. The data show about 3,000 clones, roughly 80% seen once. Regarding treatment: preoperative locoregional IRX-2 cytokine immunotherapy. Here the sequenced sample was tumor tissue, taken after IRX-2 immunotherapy. The receptors originated from a human donor with breast cancer.

The gene calls are TRBV18 and TRBJ2-2, with 8 bases identical to TRBD1. The CDR3 has 14 amino acids. Germline V gene data show CDR1 as KGHSH and CDR2 as LQKENI. The junction had 6 bases not matched to a gene; V was cut back by 6 bases and J by 6 bases. In DNA, the CDR3 is TGTGCCAGCTCCACGAAACAGGGGGCCGGGGAGCTGTTTTTT. Protein product: CASSTKQGAGELFF.

In its sample, this clone was seen a few times. The chain recombines TRBV6-8 with TRBJ2-3; 7 positions agree with TRBD2. Germline loops: CDR1 MNHGY, CDR2 SAAAGT. The CDR3 sequence is 15 residues long. The V segment lost 8 bases and the J segment 2 bases; nucleotides outside the gene matches: 10. CDR3 sequence (DNA): TGTGCCAGCGTCTTCGGGGGGTTCCACACAGATACGCAGTATTTT. Translated, it gives CASVFGGFHTDTQYF.

The chain recombines TRBV11-3 with TRBJ2-3, with 13 bases that match TRBD2. The length of the CDR3 is 17 residues. V lost 3 bases and J lost 4; bases outside the gene matches: 7. The germline CDR1 and CDR2 sequences are SGHNT and YENEEA. CDR3 DNA sequence: TGTGCCAGCAGCTTCAGCGGACTAGCGGGAGTCCCAGATACGCAGTATTTT. Translation: CASSFSGLAGVPDTQYF.

This chain connects TRBV28 to TRBJ1-2; 9 bases agree with TRBD1. Trimming at V came to 6 bases and at J to 6 bases, leaving 14 bases not matched to a gene. The germline V gene encodes CDR1 MDHEN and CDR2 SYDVKM. CDR3 length equals 16 residues. CDR3 DNA: TGTGCCAGCAGCGATTTCGGACAGGGGTCGCGGCATGGCTACACCTTC. Protein sequence: CASSDFGQGSRHGYTF.

J is TRBJ2-3 and V is TRBV11-3; TRBD2 might be the D (5 bases). Deletions cut 3 bases from V and 2 bases from J, with 9 bases between. The V gene's germline CDR1 is SGHNT and CDR2 YENEEA. The CDR3 spans 14 residues. The CDR3 bases are TGTGCCAGCAGCTTTTACGGGGACACAGATACGCAGTATTTT. The encoded protein is CASSFYGDTDTQYF.

V gene TRBV19 combines with J gene TRBJ1-1, with a possible D match to TRBD1 (5 bases). Germline V gives CDR1 LNHDA, CDR2 SQIVND (reference sequence). This CDR3 is built from 15 residues. Trimming took 6 bases from V and 1 from J, leaving 15 bases between them. In nucleotides, the CDR3 is TGTGCCAGTAGCCTGGAGGGACGAGGGAACACTGAAGCTTTCTTT. Protein: CASSLEGRGNTEAFF.

The gene calls are TRBV6-7 and TRBJ1-2; D unclear. TRBV6-7 has ORF status, its function being uncertain. V shed 8 bases and J shed 4 bases, with 8 bases lying between them. The CDR3 spans 11 residues. In nucleotides, the CDR3 is TGTGCCAGCGGGGAGCGCTATGGCTACACCTTC. This codes for CASGERYGYTF.

The V gene is TRBV11-3, the J gene TRBJ2-1; 7 bases map to TRBD2. The CDR3 length is 16 residues. V lost 5 bases, J lost 6 bases, and 13 bases stayed unmatched. Germline V gene data show CDR1 as SGHNT and CDR2 as YENEEA. CDR3 bases: TGTGCCAGCAGCCCGCGACTAGCACTGAGAGGCAATGAGCAGTTCTTC. It specifies CASSPRLALRGNEQFF.

This sequence joins TRBV11-3 and TRBJ2-1, with D possibly matching TRBD1 (5 bases). The CDR3 spans 15 residues. Germline CDR1 and CDR2: SGHNT and YENEEA. The V gene lost 5 bases and the J gene lost 1 base, with 12 bases spanning the gap. Here the CDR3 DNA reads TGTGCCAGCAGCGAGGACACCACTTCCTACAATGAGCAGTTCTTC. It encodes CASSEDTTSYNEQFF.

The chain uses TRBV6-8 and TRBJ2-5; 7 bases agree with TRBD2. The CDR3 consists of 14 residues. The V and J ends lost 6 bases and 5 bases, in that order; junction bases with no gene match: 9. From germline, CDR1 is MNHGY and CDR2 SAAAGT. The CDR3 here is CASSSGRQHETQYF. The DNA for the CDR3 is TGTGCCAGCAGCTCCGGGAGGCAACACGAGACCCAGTACTTC.